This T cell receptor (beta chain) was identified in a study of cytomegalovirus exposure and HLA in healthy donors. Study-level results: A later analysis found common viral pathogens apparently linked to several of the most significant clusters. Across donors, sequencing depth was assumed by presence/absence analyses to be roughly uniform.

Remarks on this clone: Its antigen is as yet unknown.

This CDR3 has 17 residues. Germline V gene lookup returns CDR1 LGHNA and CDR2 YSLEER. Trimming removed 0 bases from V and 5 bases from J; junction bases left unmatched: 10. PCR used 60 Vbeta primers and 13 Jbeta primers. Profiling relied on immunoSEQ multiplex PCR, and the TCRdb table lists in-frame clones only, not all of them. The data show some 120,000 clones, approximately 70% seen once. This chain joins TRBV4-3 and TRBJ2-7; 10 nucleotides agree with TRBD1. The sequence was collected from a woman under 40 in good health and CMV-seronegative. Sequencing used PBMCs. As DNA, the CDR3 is TGCGCCAGCAGCCAAGATCTTTGGGACAGGGGTCGCCACGAGCAGTACTTC. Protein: CASSQDLWDRGRHEQYF.